The sequence of this T cell receptor (beta chain) was determined in a study of CD8 T cells in Susac syndrome. The germline V gene encodes CDR1 SQVTM and CDR2 ANQGSEA. The CDR3 contains 12 residues. cDNA came from about 0.5 to 1 ug RNA primed by random hexamers. TCRdb re-called the immunoSEQ multiplex PCR reads through MiXCR, storing one row per CDR3 protein. The table has about 120,000 distinct CDR3 sequences, about 90% seen once. This TCR was recovered from a human donor in good health. The sequencing sample was made of CD4+ T cells from PBMCs. This chain uses TRBV29-1 with TRBJ2-3; tentatively, D is TRBD2 (5 bases). The CDR3 nucleotides read TGCAGTTCCTTACGGGGTGTAGATACGCAGTATTTT. Translating it yields CSSLRGVDTQYF.